Listed below are T cell receptor beta chains from one sample, sequenced in a study of Tregs in tolerant kidney transplant recipients. Libraries were prepared by immunoSEQ multiplex PCR; TCRdb keeps only in-frame clonotypes and omits some of them. The table has 35,000 to 55,000 clones, roughly nine tenths seen once. The sequenced sample was Tregs from blood. The receptor source for this set is a human donor in good health. The CDR3 runs from the conserved cysteine through the conserved F or W.

v_call	j_call	cdr3_aa
TRBV5-1	TRBJ2-2	CASSLARTSGGTGELFF
TRBV18	-	CASSPRTRHYEQYF
TRBV4-1	TRBJ2-2	CASSQVLRTTPTGELFF
TRBV19	TRBJ2-1	CASDRGYYNEQFF
TRBV9	TRBJ1-1	CASSPTPGGNTEAFF
TRBV7-2	TRBJ1-2	CASSFPPARSYGYTF
TRBV5-1	TRBJ1-1	CASSLDRALTEAFF
TRBV20-1	TRBJ2-3	CSASGENTQYF
TRBV5-1	TRBJ1-1	CASSLYGANTEAFF
TRBV6-5	TRBJ1-5	CASSDSWGNQPQHF
TRBV5-1	TRBJ1-1	CASSEPNTEAFF
TRBV11-2	TRBJ2-2	CASSLVVVGELFF
TRBV7-3	TRBJ1-1	CASSLSGATEAFF
TRBV2	TRBJ2-7	CASMGRAYEQYF
TRBV7-7	TRBJ2-3	CASSLRGGTQYF
TRBV5-4	TRBJ1-2	CASSLAFYREAASGYTF
TRBV19	TRBJ2-5	CASRLSGTQETQYF
TRBV19	TRBJ2-5	CASSNGETQYF
TRBV18	TRBJ1-2	CASSPQAYSYGYTF
TRBV5-1	TRBJ1-5	CASSSGTGGQPQHF
TRBV5-1	TRBJ1-2	CASRGTQGSYGYTF
TRBV7-9	TRBJ1-2	CASSRYEQGPTNYGYTF
TRBV11-3	TRBJ2-5	CASSPGQGTQETQYF
TRBV6-5	TRBJ1-4	CASSYRGPRVIEKLFF
TRBV5-1	TRBJ1-6	CASSLGQGGSPLHF
TRBV2	TRBJ2-7	CASSERPSYYEQYF
TRBV29-1	TRBJ1-5	CSVVVRGGSNQPQHF
TRBV5-8	TRBJ2-3	CASSLAGRAGDTQYF
TRBV6-5	TRBJ2-7	CASRRTGAYEQYF
TRBV5-1	TRBJ1-6	CASSSSQGYKDSALHF
TRBV5-1	TRBJ1-1	CASSLLQGLNTEAFF
TRBV19	TRBJ1-2	CASSLGGSGYTF
TRBV5-4	TRBJ1-3	CASSRGGGGGNTIYF
TRBV30	TRBJ1-6	CAWTRTGTDNSPLHF
TRBV6-5	TRBJ2-7	CASSRPRAGLSEQYF
TRBV7-9	TRBJ1-2	CASSLREAFYGYTF
TRBV18	TRBJ1-1	CASSPLLGTVAEAFF
TRBV6-9	TRBJ1-2	CAILGGYGYTF
TRBV30	TRBJ1-2	CAWSVGGNGYTF
TRBV18	TRBJ1-2	CASSPDGDYGYTF
TRBV25-1	TRBJ1-2	CASSEQAANYGYTF
TRBV27	TRBJ1-1	CASRAHSTTGDRGITEAFF
TRBV6-1	TRBJ1-4	CASSRDREGGEKLFF
TRBV6-6	TRBJ1-1	CASRPSGQSLRAFF
TRBV7-9	TRBJ2-1	CASSLATLVTSGSYNEQFF